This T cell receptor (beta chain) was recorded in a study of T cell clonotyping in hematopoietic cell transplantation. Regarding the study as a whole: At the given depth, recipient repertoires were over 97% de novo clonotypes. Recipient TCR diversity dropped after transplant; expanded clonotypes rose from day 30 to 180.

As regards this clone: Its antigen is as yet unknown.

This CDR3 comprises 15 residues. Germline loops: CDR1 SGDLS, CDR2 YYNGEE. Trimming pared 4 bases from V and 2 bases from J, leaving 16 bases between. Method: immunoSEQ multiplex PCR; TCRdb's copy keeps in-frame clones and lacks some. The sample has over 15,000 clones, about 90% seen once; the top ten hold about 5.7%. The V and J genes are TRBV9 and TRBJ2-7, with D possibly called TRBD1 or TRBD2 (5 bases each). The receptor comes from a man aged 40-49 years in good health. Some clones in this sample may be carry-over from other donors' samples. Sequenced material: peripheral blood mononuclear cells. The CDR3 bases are TGTGCCAGCAGCCTCCTTTCGGGACCAACCTACGAGCAGTACTTC. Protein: CASSLLSGPTYEQYF.